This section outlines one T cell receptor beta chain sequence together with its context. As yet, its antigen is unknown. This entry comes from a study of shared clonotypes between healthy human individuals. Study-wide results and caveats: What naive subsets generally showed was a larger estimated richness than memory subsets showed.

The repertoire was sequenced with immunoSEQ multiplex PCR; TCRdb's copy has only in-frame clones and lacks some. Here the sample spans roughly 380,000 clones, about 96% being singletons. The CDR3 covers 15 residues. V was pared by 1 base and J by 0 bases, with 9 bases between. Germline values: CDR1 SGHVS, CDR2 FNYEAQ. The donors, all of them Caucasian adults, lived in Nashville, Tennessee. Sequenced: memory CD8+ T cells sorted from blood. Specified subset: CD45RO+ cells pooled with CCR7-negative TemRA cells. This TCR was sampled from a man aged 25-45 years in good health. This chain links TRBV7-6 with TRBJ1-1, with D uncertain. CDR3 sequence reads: CASSLGEHMNTEAFF. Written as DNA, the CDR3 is TGTGCCAGCAGCTTAGGGGAACACATGAACACTGAAGCTTTCTTT.